This passage covers 10 T cell receptor beta chains from one sample sequenced in a study of blood T cell repertoires in COVID-19. The data were produced by immunoSEQ multiplex PCR, yet TCRdb's version contains in-frame clones alone and is incomplete. The sample yields about 140,000 clones, around 90% seen once. Material for sequencing was peripheral blood. These TCRs come from a human donor in a cohort sampled during active COVID-19.

V gene TRBV10-2 combines with J gene TRBJ2-5, with 13 bases lining up with TRBD2. The J segment lost 4 bases and the V segment lost 0 bases, leaving 5 bases of the junction unmatched. Germline CDR1 WSHSY, CDR2 SAAADI. This CDR3 has 17 amino acids. CDR3 protein: CASSESRTSGRGETQYF. The CDR3 bases are TGCGCCAGCAGTGAGTCTCGGACTAGCGGGAGAGGAGAGACCCAGTACTTC.

The CDR3 bases are TGTGCCAGCAGTTTTCTGGGGGGCGAGCAGTACTTC. It encodes CASSFLGGEQYF. This rearrangement joins TRBV27 to TRBJ2-7; TRBD2 is a possible D gene (6 bases). The germline V gene encodes CDR1 MNHEY and CDR2 SMNVEV (reference sequence). V shed 3 bases and J shed 6 bases, with 9 bases lying between them. The length of the CDR3 is 12 residues.

The rearrangement uses TRBV11-2 and TRBJ2-7, with 8 bases identical to TRBD2. The germline CDR1 and CDR2 sequences are SGHAT and FQNNGV. Trimming took 0 bases from V and 5 from J; bases not matched to a gene: 3. The CDR3 contains 14 residues. The CDR3 loop is CASSLEAGGDEQYF. The DNA of the CDR3 is TGTGCCAGCAGCTTAGAGGCGGGAGGAGACGAGCAGTACTTC.

In nucleotides, the CDR3 is TGTGCCAGCAGCCCTGAAGGAGGGTACCAAGAGACCCAGTACTTC. It encodes CASSPEGGYQETQYF. The gene calls are TRBV2 and TRBJ2-5; TRBD2 might be the D (6 bases). Trimming shortened V by 6 bases and J by 0 bases, and 14 bases separated the two germline ends. CDR1 and CDR2 from the germline V gene are SNHLY and FYNNEI. The CDR3 spans 15 residues. Together with reference TRBV2 and TRBJ2-5, the CDR3 gives the full variable domain: EPEVTQTPSHQVTQMGQEVILRCVPISNHLYFYWYRQILGQKVEFLVSFYNNEISEKSEIFDDQFSVERPDGSNFTLKIRSTKLEDSAMYFCASSPEGGYQETQYFGPGTRLLVL.

Only a few counts were recorded for this clone. The chain carries TRBV7-3 and TRBJ2-3, with TRBD2 as a possible D gene (6 bases). CDR3 length: 13 amino acids. Per germline, CDR1 SGHTA and CDR2 FQGTGA. V lost 0 bases to trimming and J lost 9 bases, with 10 bases between them. CDR3 sequence reads: CASSLTSGGTQYF. DNA for the CDR3: TGTGCCAGCAGCTTAACGTCCGGGGGAACGCAGTATTTT. Variable domain in full (rest from reference TRBV7-3 and TRBJ2-3): GAGVSQTPSNKVTEKGKYVELRCDPISGHTALYWYRQSLGQGPEFLIYFQGTGAADDSGLPNDRFFAVRPEGSVSTLKIQRTERGDSAVYLCASSLTSGGTQYFGPGTRLTVL.

The genes are TRBV30 and TRBJ1-1; D is possibly TRBD1 (6 bases). Germline lookup yields CDR1 GTSNPN and CDR2 SVGIG (reference sequence). CDR3 length: 13 residues. V gave up 0 bases and J gave up 3 bases, with 8 bases separating them. CDR3 sequence (DNA): TGTGCCTGGAGTGTAACAGGGCACACTGAAGCTTTCTTT. Amino acids: CAWSVTGHTEAFF.

This sequence joins TRBV5-1 and TRBJ1-1; 8 positions agree with TRBD1. The J segment lost 4 bases and the V segment lost 0 bases, leaving 2 bases of the junction unmatched. Germline lookup yields CDR1 SGHRS and CDR2 YFSETQ. This CDR3 contains 14 residues. The CDR3 nucleotides are TGCGCCAGCAGCTTGGGGACAGGGAGCACTGAAGCTTTCTTT. Translating gives CASSLGTGSTEAFF.

This chain connects TRBV29-1 to TRBJ1-1, with TRBD1 matching 9 bases. V was pared by 7 bases and J by 4 bases, with 7 bases of the junction left unmatched. The CDR3 length is 13 residues. Per the germline V gene, CDR1 is SQVTM and CDR2 is ANQGSEA. The CDR3: CSGLQGASTEAFF. The CDR3 coding sequence is TGCAGCGGCCTACAGGGGGCAAGCACTGAAGCTTTCTTT.

The rearrangement joins TRBV7-3 to TRBJ2-5; D possibly corresponds to TRBD2 (5 bases). V dropped 5 bases and J dropped 5 bases, with 12 bases sitting between them. This CDR3 contains 13 residues. Per the germline V gene, CDR1 is SGHTA and CDR2 is FQGTGA. The CDR3 is CASSRARGETQYF. CDR3 coding DNA: TGTGCCAGCAGCCGGGCCAGAGGGGAGACCCAGTACTTC.

This clone was counted only a few times. CDR3 protein: CASGSGITQGGGPYEQYF. CDR3 coding DNA: TGTGCTAGTGGTTCTGGGATAACACAGGGTGGTGGGCCCTACGAGCAGTACTTC. The chain employs TRBV12-5 and TRBJ2-7; the D gene is possibly TRBD1 (6 bases). The CDR3 is made up of 18 amino acids. Looked up from germline, CDR1 is LGHNT and CDR2 is FRNRAP. Between the trimmed V and J ends, which lost 4 bases and 2 bases, there was a span of 24 bases.